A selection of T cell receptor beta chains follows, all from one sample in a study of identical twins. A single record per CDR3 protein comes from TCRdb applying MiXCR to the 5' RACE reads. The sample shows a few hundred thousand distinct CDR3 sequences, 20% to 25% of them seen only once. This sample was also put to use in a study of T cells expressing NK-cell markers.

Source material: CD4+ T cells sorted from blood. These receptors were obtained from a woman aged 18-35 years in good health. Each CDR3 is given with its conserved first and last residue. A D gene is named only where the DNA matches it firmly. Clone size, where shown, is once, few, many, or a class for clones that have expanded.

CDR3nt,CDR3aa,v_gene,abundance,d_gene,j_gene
TGTGCCAGCAGTTTGTGGGAGGGAGACGGAGAGACCCAGTACTTC,CASSLWEGDGETQYF,TRBV12-3/TRBV12-4,few,TRBD2,TRBJ2-5
TGCGCCACCCGAACAGGGAACACAGATACGCAGTATTTT,CATRTGNTDTQYF,TRBV5-1,.,.,TRBJ2-3
TGTGCCAGCAGCTTCTGGGACTGGACGACCTACAATGAGCAGTTCTTC,CASSFWDWTTYNEQFF,TRBV9,few,.,TRBJ2-1
TGTGCCGGTCGACAGGGGGAGACCCAGTACTTC,CAGRQGETQYF,TRBV2,few,TRBD1,TRBJ2-5
TGTGCCATCAGGAATAGCGGGAGTTACGAGCAGTACTTC,CAIRNSGSYEQYF,TRBV10-3,few,TRBD2,TRBJ2-7
TGCAGTGCTAGACCGGGAGTTAATACCTACGAGCAGTACTTC,CSARPGVNTYEQYF,TRBV20-1,.,.,TRBJ2-7
TGTGCCAGCAGTGAACGGGGGGCCAGCTCCTACAATGAGCAGTTCTTC,CASSERGASSYNEQFF,TRBV2,.,.,TRBJ2-1
TGTGCCAGCAGCCCCCAGGGAGTCTCAATCTCCTACAATGAGCAGTTCTTC,CASSPQGVSISYNEQFF,TRBV9,few,.,TRBJ2-1
TGCGCCAGCAGCCAAGATAGCGGGAGCTCCTACAATGAGCAGTTCTTC,CASSQDSGSSYNEQFF,TRBV4-1,.,TRBD2,TRBJ2-1
TGTGCCAGCAGCCCGAGGTCCTCAAACGAGCAGTTCTTC,CASSPRSSNEQFF,TRBV7-8,.,.,TRBJ2-1
TGTGCCAGCAGCGTTAAGACGGATTATAACTCCTACAATGAGCAGTTCTTC,CASSVKTDYNSYNEQFF,TRBV9,few,.,TRBJ2-1
TGTGCCAGTAGTATCATCTTGGCAGTCCGAACCGAGACCTATGGCTACACCTTC,CASSIILAVRTETYGYTF,TRBV19,few,.,TRBJ1-2
TGTGCCAGCTCTGGGCGGGCGCAACCCTACGAGCAGTACTTC,CASSGRAQPYEQYF,TRBV27,few,.,TRBJ2-7
TGCGCCAGCAGCTCCGGTCCGGCGAGAGCTAACTATGGCTACACCTTC,CASSSGPARANYGYTF,TRBV5-1,.,.,TRBJ1-2
TGTGCCAGCAGCGTAGGTTTTAGCAGAGAGACCCAGTACTTC,CASSVGFSRETQYF,TRBV9,.,.,TRBJ2-5
TGCAGTGCCAAAACGACAGGGTTGATGCGGTATTTT,CSAKTTGLMRYF,TRBV20-1,few,TRBD1,TRBJ2-3
TGTGCCAGCAGCTTAGGGATTGGAAGACAGTCCTATAGCTACACCTTC,CASSLGIGRQSYSYTF,TRBV11-2,.,.,TRBJ1-2
TGTGCTAGTGGTTTGCCAGGAAAAGATACGCAGTATTTT,CASGLPGKDTQYF,TRBV12-5,few,.,TRBJ2-3
TGTGCCAGCAGTAACAGGGTCTTTACGGAGCAGTACTTC,CASSNRVFTEQYF,TRBV12-3/TRBV12-4,.,.,TRBJ2-7
TGTGCCAGCAGCGCAGGGCAAACGAACACCGGGGAGCTGTTTTTT,CASSAGQTNTGELFF,TRBV9,few,.,TRBJ2-2
TGTGCCAGCAGCTCCTCCTCCGGGGTCAATGAGCAGTTCTTC,CASSSSSGVNEQFF,TRBV11-3,few,.,TRBJ2-1
TGCAGTACTAAGCGCACTAGCACAGATACGCAGTATTTT,CSTKRTSTDTQYF,TRBV20-1,.,.,TRBJ2-3
TGCAGTGCTATACGGGGTGTAAGCTCTGGGGCCAACGTCCTGACTTTC,CSAIRGVSSGANVLTF,TRBV20-1,once,.,TRBJ2-6
TGTGCCAGCACCCCGGGGAGAGAGACCCAGTACTTC,CASTPGRETQYF,TRBV7-9,.,.,TRBJ2-5
TGTGCCAGCAGTTACCCTCCCTCCAATGAGCAGTTCTTC,CASSYPPSNEQFF,TRBV6-6,.,.,TRBJ2-1
TGTGCCAGCAGCCTGTTGAGGTCCTGGGAAGGAGGAGAGCAGTTCTTC,CASSLLRSWEGGEQFF,TRBV3-1,.,.,TRBJ2-1
TGTGCCAGCAGTCCAACACACGGGGGGGGCGAGCAGTACTTC,CASSPTHGGGEQYF,TRBV27,few,TRBD2,TRBJ2-7
TGCGCCAGCAGCCGGTCCGGGATCTCTCATTATGGCTACACCTTC,CASSRSGISHYGYTF,TRBV5-1,few,.,TRBJ1-2
TGTGCCAGCAGCTTATCAGGGGAGCTTCAGCCCCAGCATTTT,CASSLSGELQPQHF,TRBV7-2,.,.,TRBJ1-5
TGTGCCAGCAGCCTACGACTAGCGGGACATACCGGGGAGCTGTTTTTT,CASSLRLAGHTGELFF,TRBV9,few,TRBD2,TRBJ2-2
TGTGCCAGCAGCTTTTCGGGCGGACCATACGAGCAGTACTTC,CASSFSGGPYEQYF,TRBV7-2,many,.,TRBJ2-7
TGTGCCAGCAGTGACTCGACTAGCGGGGGAGATACGCAGTATTTT,CASSDSTSGGDTQYF,TRBV6-4,many,TRBD2,TRBJ2-3
TGTGCCAGCAGTGAAGTAGGGGGAGGGCCGTACGAGCAGTACTTC,CASSEVGGGPYEQYF,TRBV6-1,.,.,TRBJ2-7
TGTGCCAGCAGCCACCTCAACAGGGCGGGGACGTTCTTC,CASSHLNRAGTFF,TRBV11-2,few,.,TRBJ2-1
TGTGCCAGCAGCCTAGCGGGAGGATCTGAGCAGTTCTTC,CASSLAGGSEQFF,TRBV14,.,TRBD2,TRBJ2-1
TGCGCCAGCAGCCAAGAACCCACGGCAGGGTCCTACAATGAGCAGTTCTTC,CASSQEPTAGSYNEQFF,TRBV4-3,few,.,TRBJ2-1
TGTGCCAGCAGCCAGTTCGCAGCGAACACTGAAGCTTTCTTT,CASSQFAANTEAFF,TRBV3-1,few,.,TRBJ1-1
TGTGCCAGCAGTCCCTCCTGGACAACTCCTAGGGCCGGGGAGCTGTTTTTT,CASSPSWTTPRAGELFF,TRBV6-1,.,.,TRBJ2-2
TGTGCCAGCAGCCAACAGGTGGGAGATACGCAGTATTTT,CASSQQVGDTQYF,TRBV3-1,many,.,TRBJ2-3
TGTGCCAGCAGCCAGAGGACCACCGGGACACGGCGGGCTTCGGACTTC,CASSQRTTGTRRASDF,TRBV3-1,.,.,TRBJ2-7
TGCAGCGTTGAAGATATAGTAGGAGGGTTGATCGAGCAGTACTTC,CSVEDIVGGLIEQYF,TRBV29-1,few,.,TRBJ2-7
TGTGCCAGCAGCTTATTGGTGGGGGGCACTGAAGCTTTCTTT,CASSLLVGGTEAFF,TRBV7-9,.,.,TRBJ1-1
TGTGCCAGCAGTGAGCGGGAGGTGAACACCGGGGAGCTGTTTTTT,CASSEREVNTGELFF,TRBV12-3/TRBV12-4,.,TRBD2,TRBJ2-2
TGTGCCAGCAGTCGTGGGGGTGGCTACGAGCAGTACTTC,CASSRGGGYEQYF,TRBV3-1,.,.,TRBJ2-7
TGTGCCACCAGCAGAGCCATCTCCCACACGGATACGCAGTATTTT,CATSRAISHTDTQYF,TRBV15,.,.,TRBJ2-3
TGCAGTGCCCACGAGGGGGCGAAGACCCAGTACTTC,CSAHEGAKTQYF,TRBV20-1,.,TRBD1,TRBJ2-5
TGTGCCACCAGCAGAGATCAGGCCAATGAGCAGTTCTTC,CATSRDQANEQFF,TRBV15,.,.,TRBJ2-1
TGTGCCCCCGGGACTAGCGGGACAGATACGCAGTATTTT,CAPGTSGTDTQYF,TRBV12-3/TRBV12-4,.,TRBD2,TRBJ2-3
TGTGCCAGCAGGTCGTCGGGACAAAACATTCAGTACTTC,CASRSSGQNIQYF,TRBV27,.,.,TRBJ2-4
TGTGCCAGCAGTTCCCGCTCGGAGCTGTTTTTT,CASSSRSELFF,TRBV12-3/TRBV12-4,many,.,TRBJ2-2
TGCAGTGTCGGACAGGGAATATACAATGAGCAGTTCTTC,CSVGQGIYNEQFF,TRBV20-1,few,TRBD1,TRBJ2-1
TGTGCCAGCAGCTTAGAACAGGGGCGCGCCAACAAGCAGTTCTTC,CASSLEQGRANKQFF,TRBV7-9,few,TRBD1,TRBJ2-1
TGTGCCAGTAGTATAGGACTAGTATACTACAATGAGCAGTTCTTC,CASSIGLVYYNEQFF,TRBV19,many,.,TRBJ2-1
TGTGCCAGCAGCCAGAAGACAGGGGTCGATACGCAGTATTTT,CASSQKTGVDTQYF,TRBV12-3/TRBV12-4,.,TRBD1,TRBJ2-3